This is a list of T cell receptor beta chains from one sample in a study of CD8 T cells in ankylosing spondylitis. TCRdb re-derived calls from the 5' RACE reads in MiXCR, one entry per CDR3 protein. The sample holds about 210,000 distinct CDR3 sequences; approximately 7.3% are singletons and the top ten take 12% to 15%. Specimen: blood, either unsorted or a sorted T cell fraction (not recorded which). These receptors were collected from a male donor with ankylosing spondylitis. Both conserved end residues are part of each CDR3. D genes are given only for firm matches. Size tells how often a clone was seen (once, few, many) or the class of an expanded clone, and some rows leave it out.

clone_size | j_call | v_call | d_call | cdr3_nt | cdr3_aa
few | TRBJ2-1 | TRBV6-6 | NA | TGTGCCAGCGGCATAGTCTACAATGAGCAGTTCTTC | CASGIVYNEQFF
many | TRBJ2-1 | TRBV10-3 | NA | TGTGCCATCGGGGGGGCTGAGCAGTTCTTC | CAIGGAEQFF
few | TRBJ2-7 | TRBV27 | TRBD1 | TGTGCCAGCAGTTTAATCGGGACAGGGCGTTACGAGCAGTACTTC | CASSLIGTGRYEQYF
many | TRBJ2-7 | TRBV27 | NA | TGTGCCAGCAGTCGCGCCGGGACATATTATGAGCAGTACTTC | CASSRAGTYYEQYF
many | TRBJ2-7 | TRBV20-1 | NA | TGCAGTGCTAGGACCGGGACACTCGCCTACGAGCAGTACTTC | CSARTGTLAYEQYF
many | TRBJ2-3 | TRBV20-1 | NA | TGCAGTGCTAGTTCCAAAAGCACAGATACGCAGTATTTT | CSASSKSTDTQYF
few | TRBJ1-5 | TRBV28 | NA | TGTGCCAGCACCCTAGGGACACCTCTTAGCAATCAGCCCCAGCATTTT | CASTLGTPLSNQPQHF
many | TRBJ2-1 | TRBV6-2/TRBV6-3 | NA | TGTGCCAGCAGTCAACCTTATGGGACGCGTTCACCCGATTACAATGAGCAGTTCTTC | CASSQPYGTRSPDYNEQFF
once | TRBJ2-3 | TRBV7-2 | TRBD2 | TGTGCCAGCAGCCGAGCGGGGCCCGTTGATACGCAGTATTTT | CASSRAGPVDTQYF
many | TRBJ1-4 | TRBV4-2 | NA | TGTGCCAGCAGCCACACAGGGTCTAATGAAAAACTGTTTTTT | CASSHTGSNEKLFF
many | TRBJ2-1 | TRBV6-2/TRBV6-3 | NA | TGTGCCAGCAGTCCGGACGGGTTTTCCTACAATGAGCAGTTCTTC | CASSPDGFSYNEQFF
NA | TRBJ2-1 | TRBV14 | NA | TGTGCCAGCAGCCAAGAGGGGTTAGCTACCTACAATGAGCAGTTCTTC | CASSQEGLATYNEQFF
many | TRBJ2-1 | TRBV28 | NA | TGTGCCAGCAGTTTTATTAGCAGAAACCCCTACAATGAGCAGTTCTTC | CASSFISRNPYNEQFF
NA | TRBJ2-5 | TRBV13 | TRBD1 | TGTGCCAGCAGCGACTCGGGACAGGGGCCAGAGACCCAGTACTTC | CASSDSGQGPETQYF
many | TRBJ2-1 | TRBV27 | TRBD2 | TGTGCCAGCAGTCCCCGGACTAGCGACTACAATGAGCAGTTCTTC | CASSPRTSDYNEQFF
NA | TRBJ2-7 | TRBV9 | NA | TGTGCCAGCAACCTCGGACTTTCACCCACCTACGAGCAGTACTTC | CASNLGLSPTYEQYF
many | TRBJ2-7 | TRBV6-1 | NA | TGTGCCAGCAGTGAATGGGCCACAGACAGCTCCTACGAGCAGTACTTC | CASSEWATDSSYEQYF
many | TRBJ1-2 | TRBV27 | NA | TGTGCCAGCAGTTTAAAAGGGGGCTATGGCTACACCTTC | CASSLKGGYGYTF
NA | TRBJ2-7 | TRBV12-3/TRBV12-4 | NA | TGTGCCAGCAGCCCAGGTGGGGCATGGGAGCAGTACTTC | CASSPGGAWEQYF
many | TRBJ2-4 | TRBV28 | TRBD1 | TGTGCCAGCAGAGTAACCGGGACAGCGAAAAACATTCAGTACTTC | CASRVTGTAKNIQYF
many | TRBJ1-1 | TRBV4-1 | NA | TGCGCCAGCAGCCAAGTGCCCGGGCCGGGGGCTGAAGCTTTCTTT | CASSQVPGPGAEAFF
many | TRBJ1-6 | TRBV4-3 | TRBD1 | TGCGCCAGCAGCCAAGGAACAGGGGGAAATTCACCCCTCCACTTT | CASSQGTGGNSPLHF
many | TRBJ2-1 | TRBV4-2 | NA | TGTGCCAGCAGCCACAGCAGGGGCAGAAACTACAATGAGCAGTTCTTC | CASSHSRGRNYNEQFF
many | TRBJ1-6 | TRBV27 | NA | TGTGCCAGCAGTTTCCTTCGCGGGGATTCACCCCTCCACTTT | CASSFLRGDSPLHF
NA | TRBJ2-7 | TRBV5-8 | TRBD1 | TGTGCCAGCAGCTCAATTCGGACAGGGCGACCCTACGAGCAGTACTTC | CASSSIRTGRPYEQYF
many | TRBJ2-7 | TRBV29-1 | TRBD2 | TGCAGCTGCACTAGCGGGCCTTCAGGGGAGCAGTACTTC | CSCTSGPSGEQYF
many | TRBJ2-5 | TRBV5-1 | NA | TGCGCCAGCAGACGGGACGTACAAGAGACCCAGTACTTC | CASRRDVQETQYF
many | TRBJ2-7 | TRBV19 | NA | TGTGCCAGTAGTCCCCGAGACAGGAGGACCTACGAGCAGTACTTC | CASSPRDRRTYEQYF
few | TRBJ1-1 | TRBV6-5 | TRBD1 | TGTGCCAGCAGTTACTCTTTAGGGACAGGGAGCACTGAAGCTTTCTTT | CASSYSLGTGSTEAFF
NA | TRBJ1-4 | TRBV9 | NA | TGTGCCAGCAGCGCCTCGTATCTTTCCGGGACGAGGAGGGTAACTAATGAAAAACTGTTTTTT | CASSASYLSGTRRVTNEKLFF
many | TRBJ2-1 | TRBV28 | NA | TGTGCCGTTTCCCCGTTCTCCTACAATGAGCAGTTCTTC | CAVSPFSYNEQFF
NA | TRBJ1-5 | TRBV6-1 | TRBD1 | TGTGCCAGCAGTGAATCCACGACAGGGGGCTGGCAGCCCCAGCATTTT | CASSESTTGGWQPQHF
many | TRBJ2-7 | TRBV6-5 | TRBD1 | TGTGCCAGCAGTTACTCAATGGACAGGGGGGGCTACGAGCAGTACTTC | CASSYSMDRGGYEQYF
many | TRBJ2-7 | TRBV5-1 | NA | TGCGCCAGCAGCCCGACAGTATCCCGCTCCTACGAGCAGTACTTC | CASSPTVSRSYEQYF
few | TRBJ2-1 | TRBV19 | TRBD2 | TGTGCCAGTAGTATAGATCTGGAGACTAGCGCATACAATGAGCAGTTCTTC | CASSIDLETSAYNEQFF
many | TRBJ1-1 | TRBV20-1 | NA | TGCAGTGCCCAGGGGTCTATGAACACTGAAGCTTTCTTT | CSAQGSMNTEAFF
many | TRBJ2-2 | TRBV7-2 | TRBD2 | TGTGCCAGCAGCTTAGCTCCTGGACTAGGAACCGGGGAGCTGTTTTTT | CASSLAPGLGTGELFF
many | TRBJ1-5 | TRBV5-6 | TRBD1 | TGTGCCAGCAGCTCGACAGGGGAACCTTTTCAGCCCCAGCATTTT | CASSSTGEPFQPQHF